This paragraph covers one TCR beta chain sequence. Its matching antigen is unknown. Generated by immunoSEQ multiplex PCR, the TCRdb table keeps only in-frame clones and is missing some. The table lists around 100,000 clones, 94% of them singletons. The entry originates in a study of siplizumab effects on memory and regulatory T cells. Study findings and constraints: Roughly 75-97% of proliferating CD4+ or CD8+ clones lacked a naive or memory phenotype that could be assigned.

This CDR3 spans 17 amino acids. Losses at the gene ends were 10 bases for V and 4 bases for J; bases not matched to a gene: 14. The germline V gene has CDR1 LNHDA and CDR2 SQIVND (reference sequence). The chain couples TRBV19 to TRBJ2-5; 14 bases map to TRBD2. This clonotype was obtained from a human donor in good health. Input material: non-Treg CD4+ T cells sorted from blood. The CDR3 spells CATSSPGLAGALETQYF. Here the CDR3 DNA reads TGTGCCACCTCCTCCCCGGGACTAGCGGGAGCGTTAGAGACCCAGTACTTC.